The present T cell receptor (beta chain) was sequenced within a study of blood T cell repertoires in COVID-19. Study summary: PBMCs, B-cell-depleted T cells, or T cells provided the cDNA or gDNA that made up the material.

Original methodology: Estimates of nucleated cell counts were drawn from the amplification of reference gene primers. Generated by immunoSEQ multiplex PCR, the TCRdb table keeps only in-frame clones and is missing some. D and trimming were read from the DNA, whereas the V and J calls and clone size are those reported in that table. The table includes 150,000 to 200,000 clones, about 87% detected once. Trimming at V came to 5 bases and at J to 5 bases, leaving 7 bases not matched to a gene. This CDR3 is 15 amino acids long. Germline CDR1 reads SGHAT; CDR2 reads FQNNGV. The chain is built from TRBV11-2 and TRBJ1-2, with 11 bases identical to TRBD1. The source is a man between 60 and 75 years old with COVID-19, enrolled during active disease. The sample taken for sequencing was peripheral blood. CDR3 sequence reads: CASSHFRDRGYGYTF. CDR3 nucleotides: TGTGCCAGCAGCCACTTCCGGGACAGGGGGTATGGCTACACCTTC.